A single sample is the source of the 9 T cell receptor beta chains below, sequenced in a study of shared clonotypes between healthy human individuals. The protocol was immunoSEQ multiplex PCR, while the TCRdb copy is restricted to in-frame clones and leaves out a portion. The sample shows about 2.5 million clones, 85% to 95% of them seen only once. The sequencing input was naive CD4+ T cells from PBMCs. Described subset: CD45RA+ positively selected. The origin of the receptors is a man aged 18-30 years in good health. Some clones in this sample may be carry-over from other donors' samples.

V and J are TRBV6-6 and TRBJ1-2; perhaps TRBD1 as D (5 bases). CDR1 and CDR2 from the germline V gene are MNHNY and SVGAGI (reference sequence). V was clipped by 4 bases and J by 2 bases, with 11 bases between them. The length of the CDR3 is 14 residues. The CDR3 protein is CASSSPWDNYGYTF. In DNA, the CDR3 is TGTGCCAGCAGTTCGCCATGGGACAACTATGGCTACACCTTC.

The chain combines TRBV14 with TRBJ1-2; the D gene is possibly TRBD1 (6 bases). Germline V gene data show CDR1 as SGHDN and CDR2 as FVKESK. Trimming removed 3 bases at V and 1 base at J, with 12 bases between. There are 15 residues in the CDR3. In nucleotides, the CDR3 is TGTGCCAGCAGCCAGGCCAGGGGTCTTAACTATGGCTACACCTTC. Protein sequence: CASSQARGLNYGYTF.

The rearrangement links TRBV7-7 to TRBJ2-5; 10 positions agree with TRBD2. The CDR3 consists of 16 residues. Germline V CDR1 and CDR2: SSHAT, FNYEAQ (reference sequence). V shed 5 bases, J shed 5 bases, and the junction held 11 bases outside the gene matches. The CDR3, as DNA: TGTGCCAGCAGCGCACAACCGGGACTAGCGACGGAGACCCAGTACTTC. It codes for CASSAQPGLATETQYF.

Concerning this clone itself: Other DNA sequences in this specimen translate into the identical CDR3. The chain is built from TRBV20-1 and TRBJ2-7; no clear D gene. The CDR3 sequence is 11 residues long. Germline CDR1 and CDR2: DFQATT and SNEGSKA (reference sequence). With 0 bases removed from V and 4 bases from J, the gap between germline ends came to 4 bases. The CDR3 DNA reads as TGCAGTGCTAGAGATACTTACGAGCAGTACTTC. This codes for CSARDTYEQYF.

The V call is TRBV27, the J call TRBJ1-1; possible D gene TRBD1, 6 bases. Germline V CDR1 and CDR2: MNHEY, SMNVEV (reference sequence). Trimming took 6 bases from V and 11 from J, leaving 16 bases between them. The CDR3 extends over 12 amino acids. CDR3 nucleotides: TGTGCCAGCAGCCCCTCAGGGGTTACGGCTTTCTTT. Translation gives CASSPSGVTAFF.

V is TRBV6-5 and J is TRBJ2-7; 9 positions agree with TRBD1. J was trimmed by 3 bases and V by 6 bases; bases with no gene match: 6. CDR1 and CDR2 (germline): MNHEY, SVGAGI. The CDR3 has 14 amino acids. The CDR3 DNA follows: TGTGCCAGCAGCCGGGACAGGGACAACTACGAGCAGTACTTC. This gives the protein CASSRDRDNYEQYF.

The chain links TRBV18 to TRBJ1-2; 7 bases fit TRBD1. The germline CDR1 and CDR2 sequences are KGHSH and LQKENI. V shed 3 bases, J shed 5 bases, and the junction held 9 bases outside the gene matches. This CDR3 comprises 15 residues. CDR3 bases: TGTGCCAGCTCACCCAACCGGGACAGTCTTTATGGCTACACCTTC. This translates into CASSPNRDSLYGYTF.

The table lists this clone with a count of one. This chain uses TRBV30 with TRBJ2-1; D perhaps matches TRBD1 (5 bases). Germline loops: CDR1 GTSNPN, CDR2 SVGIG (reference sequence). Trimming left V 5 bases short and J 2 bases short, with 16 bases between. The CDR3 consists of 15 residues. The DNA for the CDR3 is TGTGCCTGGGCGGACAAACCAGCGCCCTACAATGAGCAGTTCTTC. Encoded protein: CAWADKPAPYNEQFF.

The chain employs TRBV5-5 and TRBJ2-2, with 9 bases matching TRBD2. Germline V CDR1 and CDR2: SGHKS, YYEKEE (reference sequence). J gave up 2 bases and V 4 bases, and 12 bases lay outside the gene matches. The CDR3 totals 18 residues. The CDR3 spells CASSLFRVLAGNTGELFF. DNA for the CDR3: TGTGCCAGCAGCCTCTTTAGAGTGCTAGCGGGAAACACCGGGGAGCTGTTTTTT.